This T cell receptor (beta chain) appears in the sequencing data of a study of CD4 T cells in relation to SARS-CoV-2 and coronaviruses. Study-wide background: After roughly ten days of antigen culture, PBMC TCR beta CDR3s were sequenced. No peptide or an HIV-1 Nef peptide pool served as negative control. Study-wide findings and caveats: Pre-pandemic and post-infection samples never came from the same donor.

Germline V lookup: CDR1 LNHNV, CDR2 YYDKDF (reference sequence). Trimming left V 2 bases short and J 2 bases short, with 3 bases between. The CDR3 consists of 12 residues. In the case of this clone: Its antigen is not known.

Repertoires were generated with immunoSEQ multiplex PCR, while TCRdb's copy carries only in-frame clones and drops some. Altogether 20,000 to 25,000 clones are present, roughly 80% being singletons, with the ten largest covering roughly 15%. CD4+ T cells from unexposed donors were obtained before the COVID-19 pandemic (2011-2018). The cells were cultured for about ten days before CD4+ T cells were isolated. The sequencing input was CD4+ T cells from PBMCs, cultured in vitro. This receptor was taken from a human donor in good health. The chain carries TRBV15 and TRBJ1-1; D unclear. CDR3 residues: CATSRTNTEAFF. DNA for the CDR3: TGTGCCACCAGCAGAACAAACACTGAAGCTTTCTTT.